The rows below give T cell receptor beta chains drawn from one sample of a study of radiotherapy plus CTLA-4 blockade in lung cancer. Data came from immunoSEQ multiplex PCR; TCRdb stores just in-frame clones and leaves some out. The sample includes tens of thousands of clones, around 80% of them seen just once. This specimen consisted of peripheral blood, obtained from a patient treated with radiotherapy plus ipilimumab. The receptors derive from a human donor with non-small cell lung cancer who had a partial response to radiotherapy plus ipilimumab. CDR3s include the opening cysteine and the closing phenylalanine or tryptophan.

TRBV9	TRBJ2-2	13	CASSPGNTGELFF
TRBV6-5	TRBJ2-1	14	CASSYSGVQSEQFF
TRBV6-5	TRBJ1-4	15	CASGAPRDVSEKLFF
TRBV12-2	TRBJ2-2	20	CASRLATWVKDIANTGELFF
TRBV5-5	TRBJ1-6	18	CASSPILAGSSYNSPLHF
TRBV18	TRBJ1-6	15	CASSPTTGRDSPLHF
TRBV18	TRBJ1-3	15	CASSPDRANGNTIYF
TRBV19	TRBJ1-2	14	CASSIERTSYGYTF
TRBV5-1	TRBJ1-1	15	CASRPRGERNAEAFF
TRBV5-6	TRBJ2-7	17	CASSLEGLAGGQYEQYF
TRBV9	TRBJ2-7	13	CASSVGGAGEQYF
TRBV5-1	TRBJ2-3	16	CASSSSGASLVDTQYF
TRBV29-1	TRBJ1-2	12	CSAHIQGIGYTF
TRBV27	TRBJ2-7	15	CASSSTGTGRQEQYF
TRBV7-2	TRBJ2-7	11	CASSLSVEQYF
TRBV10-1	TRBJ2-7	13	CASSGQPQDEQYF
TRBV2	TRBJ1-4	15	CASKRLATQSEKLFF